This T cell receptor beta chain came from a study of identical twins. Germline V gene data show CDR1 as LNHNV and CDR2 as YYDKDF (reference sequence). The V and J ends lost 5 bases and 4 bases respectively, with 17 bases between them. The CDR3 covers 15 residues. TCRdb passed the 5' RACE reads through MiXCR, listing each CDR3 protein once. Of a few hundred thousand distinct CDR3 sequences in the sample, nearly 15% are singletons; the top ten hold 0.44%. This sample was also put to use in a study of yellow fever vaccine responses in identical twins.

Sequenced: CD4+ T cells sorted from blood. The clonotype originates from a young woman in good health. V usage is TRBV15 and J usage is TRBJ2-5; weak D call: TRBD1 (5 bases). DNA of the CDR3: TGTGCCACCAGCTTACAAACAGGCCAAGGAGAGACCCAGTACTTC. It yields the protein CATSLQTGQGETQYF.